This TCR beta chain was recorded in a study of technical replicates of blood from a handful of donors. Data came from immunoSEQ multiplex PCR; TCRdb stores just in-frame clones and leaves some out. This table holds roughly 87,000 clones, more than 85% found once. The receptor was derived from a human donor in good health. Material for sequencing was T cells isolated from PBMCs.

CDR3 residues: CASSEVAGVNTEAFF. CDR3 DNA: TGTGCCAGCAGTGAAGTGGCGGGGGTGAACACTGAAGCTTTCTTT. This rearrangement joins TRBV2 to TRBJ1-1; tentative D call: TRBD1 (5 bases). The CDR3 spans 15 residues. Trimming shortened V by 1 base and J by 0 bases, and 9 bases separated the two germline ends. Germline lookup yields CDR1 SNHLY and CDR2 FYNNEI. Full variable domain (remainder filled in from reference TRBV2 and TRBJ1-1): EPEVTQTPSHQVTQMGQEVILRCVPISNHLYFYWYRQILGQKVEFLVSFYNNEISEKSEIFDDQFSVERPDGSNFTLKIRSTKLEDSAMYFCASSEVAGVNTEAFFGQGTRLTVV.